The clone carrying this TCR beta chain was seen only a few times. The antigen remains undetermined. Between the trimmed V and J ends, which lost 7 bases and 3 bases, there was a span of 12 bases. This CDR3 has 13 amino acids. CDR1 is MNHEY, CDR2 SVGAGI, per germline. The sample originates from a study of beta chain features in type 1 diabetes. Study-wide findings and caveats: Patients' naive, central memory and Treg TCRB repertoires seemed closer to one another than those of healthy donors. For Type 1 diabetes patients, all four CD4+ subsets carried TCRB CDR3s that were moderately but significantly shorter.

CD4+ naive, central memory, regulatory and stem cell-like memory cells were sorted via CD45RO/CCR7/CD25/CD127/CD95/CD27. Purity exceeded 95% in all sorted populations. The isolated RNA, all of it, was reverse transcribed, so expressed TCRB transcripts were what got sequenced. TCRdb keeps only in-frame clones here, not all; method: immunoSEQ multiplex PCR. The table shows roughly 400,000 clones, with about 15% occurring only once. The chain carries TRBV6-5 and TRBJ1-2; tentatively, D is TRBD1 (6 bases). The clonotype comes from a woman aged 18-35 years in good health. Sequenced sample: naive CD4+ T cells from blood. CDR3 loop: CASTGGLDYGYTF. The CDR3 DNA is TGTGCCAGCACCGGGGGGCTCGACTATGGCTACACCTTC.